This TCR beta chain was sequenced in a study of T cells after yellow fever vaccination. Each CDR3 protein gets one entry after TCRdb re-called the 5' RACE reads with MiXCR. The sample yields some 670,000 distinct CDR3 sequences, 9% to 15% seen once. This clonotype occurred a few times. The germline V gene encodes CDR1 DFQATT and CDR2 SNEGSKA (reference sequence). Trimming removed 3 bases at V and 7 bases at J, with 16 bases between. This CDR3 is built from 13 residues. The sequencing used PBMCs, collected on the day of the yellow fever booster vaccination. The clonotype was recovered from a man aged 25-45 years who received the YFV17D yellow fever vaccine. The chain recombines TRBV20-1 with TRBJ2-7; no reliable D call. The CDR3: CSASRTDLWEQYF. CDR3 DNA: TGCAGTGCTAGTCGGACGGACCTCTGGGAGCAGTACTTC.